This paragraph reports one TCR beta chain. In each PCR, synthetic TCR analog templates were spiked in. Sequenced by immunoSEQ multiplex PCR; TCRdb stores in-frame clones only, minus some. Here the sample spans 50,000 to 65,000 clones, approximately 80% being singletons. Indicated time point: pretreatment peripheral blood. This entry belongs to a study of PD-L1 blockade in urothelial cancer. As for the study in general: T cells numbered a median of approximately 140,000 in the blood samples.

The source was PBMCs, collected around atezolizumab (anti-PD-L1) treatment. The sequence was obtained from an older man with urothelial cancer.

The CDR3 region is CASSINGGRTDTQYF. DNA for the CDR3: TGTGCCAGTAGTATCAACGGCGGGAGGACAGATACGCAGTATTTT. The gene calls are TRBV19 and TRBJ2-3; TRBD2 agrees at 8 bases. The CDR3 has 15 residues. The trim removed 3 bases at V and 3 bases at J, leaving 5 bases unmatched. Per the germline V gene, CDR1 is LNHDA and CDR2 is SQIVND (reference sequence). Drawing the rest from reference TRBV19 and TRBJ2-3, the complete variable domain is DGGITQSPKYLFRKEGQNVTLSCEQNLNHDAMYWYRQDPGQGLRLIYYSQIVNDFQKGDIAEGYSVSREKKESFPLTVTSAQKNPTAFYLCASSINGGRTDTQYFGPGTRLTVL.